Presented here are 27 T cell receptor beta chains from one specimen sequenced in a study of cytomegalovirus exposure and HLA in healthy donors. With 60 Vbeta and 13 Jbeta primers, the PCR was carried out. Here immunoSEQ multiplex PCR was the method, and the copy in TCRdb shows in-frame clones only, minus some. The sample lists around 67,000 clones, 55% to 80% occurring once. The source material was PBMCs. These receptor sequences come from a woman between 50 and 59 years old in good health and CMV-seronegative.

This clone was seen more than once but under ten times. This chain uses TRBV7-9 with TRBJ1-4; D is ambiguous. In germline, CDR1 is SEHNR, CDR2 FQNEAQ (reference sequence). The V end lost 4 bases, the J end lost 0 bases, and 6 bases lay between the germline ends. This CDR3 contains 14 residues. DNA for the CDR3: TGTGCCAGCAGCTCTAACCCAACTAATGAAAAACTGTTTTTT. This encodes CASSSNPTNEKLFF.

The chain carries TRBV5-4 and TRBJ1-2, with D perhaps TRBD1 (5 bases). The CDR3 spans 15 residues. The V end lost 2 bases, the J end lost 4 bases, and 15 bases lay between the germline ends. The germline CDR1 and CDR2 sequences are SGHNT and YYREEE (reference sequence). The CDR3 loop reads CASSFGGSPTYGYTF. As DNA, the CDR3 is TGTGCCAGCAGCTTCGGGGGGAGCCCCACCTATGGCTACACCTTC. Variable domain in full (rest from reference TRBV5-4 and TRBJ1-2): ETGVTQSPTHLIKTRGQQVTLRCSSQSGHNTVSWYQQALGQGPQFIFQYYREEENGRGNFPPRFSGLQFPNYSSELNVNALELDDSALYLCASSFGGSPTYGYTFGSGTRLTVV.

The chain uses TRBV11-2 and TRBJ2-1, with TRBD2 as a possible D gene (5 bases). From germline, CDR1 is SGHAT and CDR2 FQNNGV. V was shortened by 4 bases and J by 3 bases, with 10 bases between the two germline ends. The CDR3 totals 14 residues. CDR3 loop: CASSSSGGYNEQFF. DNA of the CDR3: TGTGCCAGCAGCTCGAGCGGAGGCTACAATGAGCAGTTCTTC. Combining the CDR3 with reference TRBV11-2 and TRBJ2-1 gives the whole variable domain EAGVAQSPRYKIIEKRQSVAFWCNPISGHATLYWYQQILGQGPKLLIQFQNNGVVDDSQLPKDRFSAERLKGVDSTLKIQPAKLEDSAVYLCASSSSGGYNEQFFGPGTRLTVL.

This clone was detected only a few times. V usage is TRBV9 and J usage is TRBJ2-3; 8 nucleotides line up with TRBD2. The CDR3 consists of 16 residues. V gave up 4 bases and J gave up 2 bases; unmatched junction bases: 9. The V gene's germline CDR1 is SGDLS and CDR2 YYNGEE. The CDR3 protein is CASSPDGGRFTDTQYF. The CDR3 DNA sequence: TGTGCCAGCAGCCCCGACGGCGGGAGGTTCACAGATACGCAGTATTTT.

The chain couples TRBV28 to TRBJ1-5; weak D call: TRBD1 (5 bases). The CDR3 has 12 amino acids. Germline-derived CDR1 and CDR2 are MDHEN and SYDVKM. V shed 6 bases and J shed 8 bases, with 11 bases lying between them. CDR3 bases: TGTGCCAGCAGCCAAGGGGAAGAGCCCCAGCATTTT. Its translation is CASSQGEEPQHF.

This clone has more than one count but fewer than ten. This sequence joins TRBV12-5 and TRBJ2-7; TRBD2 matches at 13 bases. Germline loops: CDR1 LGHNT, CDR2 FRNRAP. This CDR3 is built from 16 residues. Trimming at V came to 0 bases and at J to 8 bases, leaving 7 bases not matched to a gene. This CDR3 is CASGLVLAGGRTKQYF. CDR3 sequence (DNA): TGTGCTAGTGGTTTGGTACTAGCGGGAGGGCGTACGAAGCAGTACTTC.

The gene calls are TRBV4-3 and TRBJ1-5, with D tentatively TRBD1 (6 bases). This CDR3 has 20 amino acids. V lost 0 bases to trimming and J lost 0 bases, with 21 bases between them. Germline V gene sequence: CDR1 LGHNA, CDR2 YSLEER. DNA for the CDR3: TGCGCCAGCAGCCAAGACCTTCAGGGGCCTTACGTTTATAGCAATCAGCCCCAGCATTTT. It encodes CASSQDLQGPYVYSNQPQHF.

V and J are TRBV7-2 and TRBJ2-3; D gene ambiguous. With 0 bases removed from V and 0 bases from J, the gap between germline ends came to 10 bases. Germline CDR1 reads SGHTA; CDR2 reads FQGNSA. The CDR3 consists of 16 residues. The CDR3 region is CASSLARQTSTDTQYF. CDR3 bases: TGTGCCAGCAGCTTAGCAAGGCAGACTAGCACAGATACGCAGTATTTT.

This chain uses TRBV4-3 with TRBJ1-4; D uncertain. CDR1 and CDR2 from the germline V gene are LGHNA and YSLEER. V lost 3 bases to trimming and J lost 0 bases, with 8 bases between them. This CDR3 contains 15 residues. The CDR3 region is CASSQRQPTNEKLFF. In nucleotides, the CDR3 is TGCGCCAGCAGCCAGAGACAACCAACTAATGAAAAACTGTTTTTT.

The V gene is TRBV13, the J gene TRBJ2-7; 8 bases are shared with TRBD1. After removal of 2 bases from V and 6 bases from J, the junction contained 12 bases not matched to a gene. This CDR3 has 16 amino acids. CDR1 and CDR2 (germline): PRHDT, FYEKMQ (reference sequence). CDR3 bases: TGTGCCAGCAGCTTACCGGACAGGGAGGCGCCTGGCGAGCAGTACTTC. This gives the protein CASSLPDREAPGEQYF.

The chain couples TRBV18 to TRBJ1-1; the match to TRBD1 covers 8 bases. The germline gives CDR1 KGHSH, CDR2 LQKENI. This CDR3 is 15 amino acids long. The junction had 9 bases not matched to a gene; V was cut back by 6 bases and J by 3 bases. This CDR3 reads CASSETTGVYTEAFF. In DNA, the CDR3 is TGTGCCAGCTCGGAGACGACAGGGGTCTACACTGAAGCTTTCTTT.

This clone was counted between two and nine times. The CDR3 is CASSLRGRGHTEAFF. The DNA for the CDR3 is TGTGCCAGCAGCTTAAGGGGGAGGGGCCACACTGAAGCTTTCTTT. The chain combines TRBV11-3 with TRBJ1-1, with D perhaps matching TRBD1 (6 bases). The CDR3 has 15 amino acids. Germline CDR1 reads SGHNT; CDR2 reads YENEEA. V was trimmed by 2 bases and J by 3 bases, leaving 13 bases between them. Drawing the rest from reference TRBV11-3 and TRBJ1-1, the complete variable domain is EAGVVQSPRYKIIEKKQPVAFWCNPISGHNTLYWYLQNLGQGPELLIRYENEEAVDDSQLPKDRFSAERLKGVDSTLKIQPAELGDSAVYLCASSLRGRGHTEAFFGQGTRLTVV.

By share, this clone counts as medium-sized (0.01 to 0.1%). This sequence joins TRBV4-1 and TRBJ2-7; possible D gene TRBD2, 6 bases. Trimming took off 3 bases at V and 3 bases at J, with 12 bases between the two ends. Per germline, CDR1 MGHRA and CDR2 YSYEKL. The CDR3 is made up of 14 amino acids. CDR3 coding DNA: TGCGCCAGCAGCCAGGGACTTCGGGGCTACGAGCAGTACTTC. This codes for CASSQGLRGYEQYF.

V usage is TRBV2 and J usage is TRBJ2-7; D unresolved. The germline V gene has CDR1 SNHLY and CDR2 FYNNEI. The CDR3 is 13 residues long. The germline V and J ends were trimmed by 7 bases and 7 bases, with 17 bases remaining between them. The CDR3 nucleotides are TGTGCCAGCAAACCCGAGAGCCGGTCAGAGCAGTACTTC. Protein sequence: CASKPESRSEQYF. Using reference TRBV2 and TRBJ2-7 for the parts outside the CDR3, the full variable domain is EPEVTQTPSHQVTQMGQEVILRCVPISNHLYFYWYRQILGQKVEFLVSFYNNEISEKSEIFDDQFSVERPDGSNFTLKIRSTKLEDSAMYFCASKPESRSEQYFGPGTRLTVT.

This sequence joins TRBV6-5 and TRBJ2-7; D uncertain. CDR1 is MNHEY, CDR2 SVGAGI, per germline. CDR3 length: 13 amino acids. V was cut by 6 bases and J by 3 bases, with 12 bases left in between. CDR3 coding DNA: TGTGCCAGCAGCTATACTCCCGACTACGAGCAGTACTTC. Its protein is CASSYTPDYEQYF.

DNA of the CDR3: TGTGCCAGCAGCACGGGACTAGCGGGAGGGGGTGAGACCCAGTACTTC. Translating it yields CASSTGLAGGGETQYF. The rearrangement links TRBV7-9 to TRBJ2-5; 16 bases line up with TRBD2. Germline CDR1 is SEHNR and CDR2 is FQNEAQ (reference sequence). This CDR3 has 16 amino acids. Germline trimming cut 5 bases from V and 5 bases from J; bases unmatched to any gene: 5.

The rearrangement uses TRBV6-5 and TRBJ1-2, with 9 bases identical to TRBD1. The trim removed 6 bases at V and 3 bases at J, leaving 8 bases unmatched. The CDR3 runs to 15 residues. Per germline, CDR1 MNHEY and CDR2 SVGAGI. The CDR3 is CASRLTQGADYGYTF. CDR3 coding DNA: TGTGCCAGCAGATTGACACAGGGGGCGGACTATGGCTACACCTTC.

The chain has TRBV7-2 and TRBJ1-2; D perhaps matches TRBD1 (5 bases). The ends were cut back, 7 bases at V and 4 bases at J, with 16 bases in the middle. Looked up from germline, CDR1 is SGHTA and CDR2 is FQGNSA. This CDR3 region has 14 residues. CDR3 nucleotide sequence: TGTGCCAGCACCTTGGGGCAGAGCCTCTATGGCTACACCTTC. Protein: CASTLGQSLYGYTF.

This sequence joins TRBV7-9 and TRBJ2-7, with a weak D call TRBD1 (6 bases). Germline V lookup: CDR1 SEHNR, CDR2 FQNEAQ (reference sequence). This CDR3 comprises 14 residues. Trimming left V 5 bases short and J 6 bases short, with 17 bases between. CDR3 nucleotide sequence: TGTGCCAGCAGCCCTACAGGGCTAGTGGGCGAGCAGTACTTC. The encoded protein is CASSPTGLVGEQYF.

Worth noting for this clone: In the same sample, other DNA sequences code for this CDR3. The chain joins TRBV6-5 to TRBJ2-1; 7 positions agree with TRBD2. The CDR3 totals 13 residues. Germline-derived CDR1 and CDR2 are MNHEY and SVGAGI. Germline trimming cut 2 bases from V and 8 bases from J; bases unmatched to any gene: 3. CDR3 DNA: TGTGCCAGCAGTTACCGGGAGGCCGATGAGCAGTTCTTC. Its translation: CASSYREADEQFF.

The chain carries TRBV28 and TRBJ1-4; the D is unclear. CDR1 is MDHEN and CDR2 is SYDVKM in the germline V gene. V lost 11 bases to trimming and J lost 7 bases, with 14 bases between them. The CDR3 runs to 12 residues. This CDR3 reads CASGPLGEKLFF. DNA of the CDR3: TGTGCCTCTGGGCCCCTGGGTGAAAAACTGTTTTTT.

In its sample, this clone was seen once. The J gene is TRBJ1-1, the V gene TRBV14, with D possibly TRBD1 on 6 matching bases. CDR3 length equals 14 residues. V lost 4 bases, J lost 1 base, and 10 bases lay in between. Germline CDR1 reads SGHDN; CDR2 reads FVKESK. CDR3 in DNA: TGTGCCAGCAGCCTATGGACAGAGAACACTGAAGCTTTCTTT. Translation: CASSLWTENTEAFF.

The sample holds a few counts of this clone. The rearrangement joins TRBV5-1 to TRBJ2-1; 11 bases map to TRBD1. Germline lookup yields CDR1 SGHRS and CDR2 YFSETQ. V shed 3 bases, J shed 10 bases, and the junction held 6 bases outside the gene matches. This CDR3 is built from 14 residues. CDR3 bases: TGCGCCAGCAGCTCCGGGACAGGGGGTTTGGAGCAGTTCTTC. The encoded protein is CASSSGTGGLEQFF.

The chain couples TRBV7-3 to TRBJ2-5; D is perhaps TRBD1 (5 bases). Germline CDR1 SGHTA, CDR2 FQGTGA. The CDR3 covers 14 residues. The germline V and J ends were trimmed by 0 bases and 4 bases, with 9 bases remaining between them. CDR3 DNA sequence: TGTGCCAGCAGCTTAACCGGTGGGGCAGAGACCCAGTACTTC. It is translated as CASSLTGGAETQYF.

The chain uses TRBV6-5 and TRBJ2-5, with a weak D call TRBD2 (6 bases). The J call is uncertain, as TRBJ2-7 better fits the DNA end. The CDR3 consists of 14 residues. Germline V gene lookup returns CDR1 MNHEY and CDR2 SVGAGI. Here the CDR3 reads CASSYSDYPYEQYF. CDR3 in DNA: TGTGCCAGCAGTTACTCGGACTATCCCTACGAGCAGTACTTC.

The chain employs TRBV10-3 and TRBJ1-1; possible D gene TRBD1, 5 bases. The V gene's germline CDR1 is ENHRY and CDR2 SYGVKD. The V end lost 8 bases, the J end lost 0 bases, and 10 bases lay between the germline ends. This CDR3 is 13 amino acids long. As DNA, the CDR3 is TGTGCCATCCGGAAGGGGATGAACACTGAAGCTTTCTTT. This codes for CAIRKGMNTEAFF.

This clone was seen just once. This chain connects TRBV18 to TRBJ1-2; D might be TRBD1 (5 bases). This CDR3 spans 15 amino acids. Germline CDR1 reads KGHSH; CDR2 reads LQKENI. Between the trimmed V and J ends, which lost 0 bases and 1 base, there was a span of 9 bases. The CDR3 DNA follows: TGTGCCAGCTCACCACCTACCGACAGTAACTATGGCTACACCTTC. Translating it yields CASSPPTDSNYGYTF.